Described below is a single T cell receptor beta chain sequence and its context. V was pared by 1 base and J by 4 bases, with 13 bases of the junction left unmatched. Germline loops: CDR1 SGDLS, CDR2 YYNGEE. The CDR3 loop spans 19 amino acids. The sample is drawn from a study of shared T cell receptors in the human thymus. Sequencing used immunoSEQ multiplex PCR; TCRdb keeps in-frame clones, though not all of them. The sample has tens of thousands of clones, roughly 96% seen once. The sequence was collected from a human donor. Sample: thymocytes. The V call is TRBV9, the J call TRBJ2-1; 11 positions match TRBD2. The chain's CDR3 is CASSVSLAGGPAYYNEQFF. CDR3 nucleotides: TGTGCCAGCAGCGTAAGCTTAGCGGGGGGGCCGGCGTATTACAATGAGCAGTTCTTC.